One sample yielded the 27 T cell receptor beta chains listed below, sequenced in a study of T cell changes during pregnancy in multiple sclerosis. TCRdb's copy holds only in-frame clones and misses some; the assay was immunoSEQ multiplex PCR. The table lists 85,000 to 100,000 clones, over 80% of them singletons, with about 2.4% in the top ten. The sample consisted of peripheral blood, taken in the first trimester of pregnancy. The source of these receptors is a female donor with multiple sclerosis, enrolled in a pregnancy study.

The chain couples TRBV7-9 to TRBJ2-1; TRBD2 is a possible D gene (5 bases). The CDR3 covers 17 residues. V was pared by 1 base and J by 1 base, with 14 bases between. Looked up from germline, CDR1 is SEHNR and CDR2 is FQNEAQ (reference sequence). The CDR3 loop is CASSLGMGDGSYNEQFF. The CDR3 DNA follows: TGTGCCAGCAGCTTAGGTATGGGAGACGGGTCCTACAATGAGCAGTTCTTC.

The V gene is TRBV6-1, the J gene TRBJ1-5, with D unresolved. CDR1 and CDR2 from the germline V gene are MNHNS and SASEGT. V gave up 1 base and J gave up 0 bases, with 7 bases separating them. The CDR3 totals 15 residues. The CDR3 nucleotides read TGTGCCAGCAGTGAAGTTGGAGGTAGCAATCAGCCCCAGCATTTT. The encoded protein is CASSEVGGSNQPQHF.

The J gene is TRBJ2-2, the V gene TRBV11-2; maybe TRBD2 (6 bases). This CDR3 is 14 amino acids long. Germline V CDR1 and CDR2: SGHAT, FQNNGV. The V gene lost 7 bases and the J gene lost 5 bases, with 14 bases spanning the gap. CDR3 loop: CASTPAGRTGELFF. The DNA of the CDR3 is TGTGCCAGCACCCCGGCAGGGAGGACCGGGGAGCTGTTTTTT.

The chain joins TRBV28 to TRBJ2-5; a possible D gene is TRBD2 (5 bases). V lost 5 bases, J lost 2 bases, and 9 bases lay in between. Germline CDR1 is MDHEN and CDR2 is SYDVKM. CDR3 length equals 13 residues. The CDR3 region has the DNA TGTGCCAGCAGTCCGGGGTTTCAAGAGACCCAGTACTTC. Residues: CASSPGFQETQYF.

This chain links TRBV15 with TRBJ2-2; 9 bases line up with TRBD2. The germline V gene encodes CDR1 LNHNV and CDR2 YYDKDF (reference sequence). Trimming took 1 base from V and 4 from J; bases not matched to a gene: 4. This CDR3 region has 16 residues. The CDR3 coding sequence is TGTGCCACCAGCAGAGCCAGCGGGAGGACCACCGGGGAGCTGTTTTTT. Encoded protein: CATSRASGRTTGELFF.

This chain connects TRBV5-4 to TRBJ2-2, with D possibly matching TRBD1 (6 bases). CDR3 length: 16 residues. Germline CDR1 reads SGHNT; CDR2 reads YYREEE (reference sequence). Trimming took 3 bases from V and 3 from J, leaving 15 bases between them. For the CDR3, the DNA is TGTGCCAGCAGCTCGATTAGGGGGAGCGACACCGGGGAGCTGTTTTTT. Amino acids: CASSSIRGSDTGELFF.

The CDR3: CASLSREGQPQHF. Here the CDR3 DNA reads TGTGCCAGTCTAAGCCGGGAGGGTCAGCCCCAGCATTTT. The chain recombines TRBV19 with TRBJ1-5; D ambiguous. The CDR3 loop spans 13 amino acids. Per germline, CDR1 LNHDA and CDR2 SQIVND (reference sequence). V gave up 8 bases and J gave up 6 bases, with 14 bases separating them.

This clone was detected only once. V and J are TRBV11-2 and TRBJ2-1, with 7 bases identical to TRBD1. The CDR3 has 14 residues. The germline V gene has CDR1 SGHAT and CDR2 FQNNGV. V lost 5 bases to trimming and J lost 10 bases; unmatched junction nucleotides: 11. The CDR3 DNA is TGTGCCAGCAGCGCGGATACTAGGGGGCGAGAGCAGTTCTTC. Its protein is CASSADTRGREQFF.

This clone was observed once. V is TRBV6-4 and J is TRBJ1-1; the D gene is possibly TRBD1 (5 bases). Germline CDR1 MRHNA, CDR2 SNTAGT. V lost 4 bases and J 5 bases, leaving 11 bases between the germline ends. The CDR3 is made up of 13 amino acids. The CDR3 region has the DNA TGTGCCAGCAGTGCCAAGGGGCAGACTGAAGCTTTCTTT. Protein product: CASSAKGQTEAFF.

The chain joins TRBV27 to TRBJ2-2; D is possibly TRBD1 (5 bases). The length of the CDR3 is 14 residues. Germline V CDR1 and CDR2: MNHEY, SMNVEV (reference sequence). Trimming cost V 0 bases and J 6 bases, with 8 bases left between them. CDR3 region: CASSLSFRAGELFF. CDR3 nucleotides: TGTGCCAGCAGTTTATCGTTCAGGGCCGGGGAGCTGTTTTTT.

The rearrangement links TRBV6-1 to TRBJ2-7; tentatively, D is TRBD1 (5 bases). The CDR3 is 14 residues long. Trimming stripped 2 bases from V and 4 bases from J, with 12 bases between. Germline loops: CDR1 MNHNS, CDR2 SASEGT. Written as DNA, the CDR3 is TGTGCCAGCAGTGAAAGGGGCGTACTTTACGAGCAGTACTTC. This codes for CASSERGVLYEQYF.

V is TRBV27 and J is TRBJ1-1, with 7 positions matching TRBD1. The CDR3 has 13 residues. Germline CDR1 is MNHEY and CDR2 is SMNVEV (reference sequence). Germline trimming cut 10 bases from V and 1 base from J; bases unmatched to any gene: 6. CDR3 loop: CATLGQENTEAFF. The DNA for the CDR3 is TGTGCCACCCTCGGACAGGAGAACACTGAAGCTTTCTTT.

The chain recombines TRBV5-5 with TRBJ2-3, with 9 bases identical to TRBD2. Germline-derived CDR1 and CDR2 are SGHKS and YYEKEE (reference sequence). Germline trimming cut 1 base from V and 2 bases from J; bases unmatched to any gene: 5. The length of the CDR3 is 16 residues. CDR3 region: CASSLRAGGLTDTQYF. As DNA, the CDR3 is TGTGCCAGCAGCTTGCGGGCGGGAGGGCTCACAGATACGCAGTATTTT.

The V and J genes are TRBV2 and TRBJ2-2; D remains unclear. V was pared by 2 bases and J by 4 bases, with 8 bases between. This CDR3 is 14 amino acids long. The germline V gene encodes CDR1 SNHLY and CDR2 FYNNEI. The CDR3 here is CASSEMGRTGELFF. Written as DNA, the CDR3 is TGTGCCAGCAGTGAAATGGGCCGCACCGGGGAGCTGTTTTTT.

The V call is TRBV6-5, the J call TRBJ2-7; the D gene is possibly TRBD1 (6 bases). Trimming cost V 0 bases and J 2 bases, with 11 bases left between them. Germline lookup yields CDR1 MNHEY and CDR2 SVGAGI. The CDR3 has 15 amino acids. CDR3 DNA: TGTGCCAGCAGTTACTCGGCCGACAGGACCTACGAGCAGTACTTC. This gives the protein CASSYSADRTYEQYF.

The chain links TRBV5-1 to TRBJ2-2, with 7 bases identical to TRBD2. There are 15 residues in the CDR3. Unmatched junction bases numbered 5, after V lost 0 bases and J lost 6 bases. The germline V gene encodes CDR1 SGHRS and CDR2 YFSETQ. This CDR3 is CASSLGTSSAGELFF. CDR3 coding DNA: TGCGCCAGCAGCTTGGGGACTAGTTCCGCCGGGGAGCTGTTTTTT.

This chain links TRBV29-1 with TRBJ2-1, with 8 nucleotides matching TRBD2. The CDR3 has 15 amino acids. V dropped 2 bases and J dropped 8; count of bases not matched to a gene: 11. Germline-derived CDR1 and CDR2 are SQVTM and ANQGSEA. CDR3 loop: CSVERGSGRVYEQFF. CDR3 sequence (DNA): TGCAGCGTTGAACGAGGCAGCGGGAGAGTCTATGAGCAGTTCTTC.

The chain joins TRBV28 to TRBJ2-7; maybe TRBD2 (5 bases). The germline V gene encodes CDR1 MDHEN and CDR2 SYDVKM. This CDR3 has 14 amino acids. Trimming cost V 7 bases and J 2 bases, with 15 bases left between them. In DNA, the CDR3 is TGTGCCAGCACTCCCACGGGATTCCCCTACGAGCAGTACTTC. Encoded protein: CASTPTGFPYEQYF.

This rearrangement joins TRBV10-2 to TRBJ2-7; D is ambiguous. Trimming took off 8 bases at V and 5 bases at J, with 13 bases between the two ends. CDR1 is WSHSY, CDR2 SAAADI, per germline. This CDR3 has 12 residues. DNA of the CDR3: TGCGCCAGCGGAAGAGAAGAGGACGAGCAGTACTTC. The encoded protein is CASGREEDEQYF.

V usage is TRBV28 and J usage is TRBJ2-1, with 10 nucleotides matching TRBD2. Germline V lookup: CDR1 MDHEN, CDR2 SYDVKM. The CDR3 length is 16 residues. The V gene end was trimmed by 5 bases and the J gene end by 3 bases; junction bases not matched to a gene: 7. The CDR3 protein is CASSGISGRYYNEQFF. In DNA form, the CDR3 reads TGTGCCAGCAGTGGGATTAGCGGGAGGTACTACAATGAGCAGTTCTTC.

J is TRBJ2-1 and V is TRBV19, with TRBD2 matching 8 bases. The germline V gene encodes CDR1 LNHDA and CDR2 SQIVND (reference sequence). V was clipped by 2 bases and J by 0 bases; unmatched bases: 3. The CDR3 length is 16 residues. CDR3 sequence reads: CASSISGGSSYNEQFF. The CDR3 DNA reads TGTGCCAGTAGTATAAGCGGGGGAAGCTCCTACAATGAGCAGTTCTTC.

The V gene is TRBV28, the J gene TRBJ2-7; D remains unclear. Germline CDR1 reads MDHEN; CDR2 reads SYDVKM. The CDR3 has 12 residues. Deletions cut 2 bases from V and 3 bases from J, with 5 bases between. This CDR3 is CASSLGSYEQYF. CDR3 DNA: TGTGCCAGCAGTTTAGGCAGCTACGAGCAGTACTTC.

A single count supports this clone. The rearrangement joins TRBV27 to TRBJ1-4, with D possibly TRBD1 on 6 matching bases. This CDR3 spans 14 amino acids. Trimming pared 2 bases from V and 11 bases from J, leaving 15 bases between. CDR1 MNHEY and CDR2 SMNVEV come from the germline V gene (reference sequence). The CDR3 region is CASSLQQGIGKLFF. CDR3 bases: TGTGCCAGCAGTTTACAACAGGGAATAGGGAAACTGTTTTTT.

The rearrangement uses TRBV28 and TRBJ1-2; a weak D match, TRBD1 (5 bases). Trimming removed 2 bases from V and 5 bases from J, with 6 bases in between. From germline, CDR1 is MDHEN and CDR2 SYDVKM. The CDR3 is 12 amino acids. In DNA, the CDR3 is TGTGCCAGCAGTTTAAGACAGTATGGCTACACCTTC. Amino acid sequence: CASSLRQYGYTF.

CDR3 DNA: TGCAGCGTGGGAACGGGAGTTCCGAGCAATGAGCAGTTCTTC. Translating it yields CSVGTGVPSNEQFF. The rearrangement links TRBV29-1 to TRBJ2-1, with D possibly matching TRBD2 (6 bases). In germline, CDR1 is SQVTM, CDR2 ANQGSEA. V was clipped by 6 bases and J by 6 bases, with 18 bases between them. The CDR3 consists of 14 residues.

The chain has TRBV5-1 and TRBJ2-3; D unresolved. Looked up from germline, CDR1 is SGHRS and CDR2 is YFSETQ. The CDR3 runs to 13 residues. The germline V and J ends were trimmed by 2 bases and 4 bases, with 8 bases remaining between them. The CDR3 DNA reads as TGCGCCAGCAGCTTTAGTTTGGCAGATACGCAGTATTTT. This translates into CASSFSLADTQYF. Combining the CDR3 with reference TRBV5-1 and TRBJ2-3 gives the whole variable domain KAGVTQTPRYLIKTRGQQVTLSCSPISGHRSVSWYQQTPGQGLQFLFEYFSETQRNKGNFPGRFSGRQFSNSRSEMNVSTLELGDSALYLCASSFSLADTQYFGPGTRLTVL.

The CDR3 loop is CASSLDSSYEQYF. The DNA for the CDR3 is TGTGCCAGCAGCTTAGATAGCTCCTACGAGCAGTACTTC. This chain connects TRBV7-6 to TRBJ2-7; D is unresolved. Trimming shortened V by 1 base and J by 0 bases, and 4 bases separated the two germline ends. The germline V gene has CDR1 SGHVS and CDR2 FNYEAQ. CDR3 size: 13 residues.